The 10 T cell receptor beta chains listed next were all sequenced from one sample in a study of long-term antiretroviral therapy in people with HIV. Version v3.0 of the immunoSEQ assay was performed at survey level. Some clones are missing from TCRdb's copy, which holds only in-frame ones; the method was immunoSEQ multiplex PCR. This table has fewer than 20,000 clones, roughly 71% appearing once. The sample was unsorted PBMCs, taken approximately 2.5 years before starting antiretroviral therapy. The receptors were gathered from a woman in her 50s with HIV.

This CDR3 reads CASSPGTVNEQFF. In nucleotides, the CDR3 is TGTGCCAGCAGCCCCGGGACGGTGAATGAGCAGTTCTTC. The chain links TRBV6-1 to TRBJ2-1; D could derive from TRBD1 or TRBD2 (5 bases each). This CDR3 is built from 13 residues. V gave up 6 bases and J gave up 7 bases, with 13 bases separating them. Germline V lookup: CDR1 MNHNS, CDR2 SASEGT.

The chain is built from TRBV2 and TRBJ1-5; D uncertain. V gave up 4 bases and J gave up 4 bases, with 14 bases separating them. Germline V gene sequence: CDR1 SNHLY, CDR2 FYNNEI. The CDR3 runs 15 residues. Here the CDR3 reads CASSVELSPNQPQHF. In DNA form, the CDR3 reads TGTGCCAGCAGTGTCGAACTTTCCCCAAATCAGCCCCAGCATTTT. Full variable domain (remainder filled in from reference TRBV2 and TRBJ1-5): EPEVTQTPSHQVTQMGQEVILRCVPISNHLYFYWYRQILGQKVEFLVSFYNNEISEKSEIFDDQFSVERPDGSNFTLKIRSTKLEDSAMYFCASSVELSPNQPQHFGDGTRLSIL.

The chain links TRBV6-4 to TRBJ2-3, with TRBD2 matching over 10 bases. The germline V gene has CDR1 MRHNA and CDR2 SNTAGT. The CDR3 covers 18 residues. Losses at the gene ends were 3 bases for V and 5 bases for J; bases not matched to a gene: 14. The DNA of the CDR3 is TGTGCCAGCAGTGAAGGTAGCGGGGGGACCGGCGGCGGAGATACGCAGTATTTT. As protein: CASSEGSGGTGGGDTQYF.

The chain couples TRBV6-1 to TRBJ1-5; 8 bases are shared with TRBD1. Germline V gene lookup returns CDR1 MNHNS and CDR2 SASEGT. Losses at the gene ends were 8 bases for V and 4 bases for J; bases not matched to a gene: 7. The CDR3 sequence is 14 residues long. The CDR3 region has the DNA TGTGCCAGCCTACAGGGGGTTAGAAATCAGCCCCAGCATTTT. It translates to CASLQGVRNQPQHF.

J is TRBJ2-3 and V is TRBV27; 8 bases line up with TRBD2. CDR3 length: 19 residues. CDR1 and CDR2 from the germline V gene are MNHEY and SMNVEV (reference sequence). V lost 5 bases, J lost 1 base, and 17 bases stayed unmatched. This chain's CDR3 is CASSIYNPYTAGGTDTQYF. The CDR3 coding sequence is TGTGCCAGCAGTATATATAATCCATATACAGCGGGGGGCACAGATACGCAGTATTTT.

This chain uses TRBV30 with TRBJ1-3; D possibly corresponds to TRBD1 (5 bases). In germline, CDR1 is GTSNPN, CDR2 SVGIG (reference sequence). The CDR3 is made up of 15 amino acids. V was clipped by 5 bases and J by 0 bases, with 14 bases between them. The CDR3 DNA reads as TGTGCCTGGGGTAGGGACGGAGTCTCTGGAAACACCATATATTTT. The encoded protein is CAWGRDGVSGNTIYF.

This chain links TRBV5-3 with TRBJ2-7; 12 bases fit TRBD1. TRBV5-3 is given ORF status, its function remaining uncertain. CDR3 size: 15 residues. The V segment lost 8 bases and the J segment 7 bases; nucleotides outside the gene matches: 13. In DNA, the CDR3 is TGTGCCAGCAGCCTAGGGACAGGGGGCTTAGAGGAGCAGTACTTC. Translated, it gives CASSLGTGGLEEQYF.

The chain is built from TRBV14 and TRBJ1-1; no clear D. Trimming shortened V by 1 base and J by 1 base, and 4 bases separated the two germline ends. This CDR3 is built from 13 residues. CDR1 is SGHDN and CDR2 is FVKESK in the germline V gene. The CDR3 DNA follows: TGTGCCAGCAGCCAAGGTACGAACACTGAAGCTTTCTTT. Its translation: CASSQGTNTEAFF.

V gene TRBV11-2 combines with J gene TRBJ1-1; D uncertain. Germline CDR1 is SGHAT and CDR2 is FQNNGV. Between the trimmed V and J ends, which lost 1 base and 8 bases, there was a span of 8 bases. CDR3 length: 12 residues. The CDR3 DNA sequence: TGTGCCAGCAGCTTAGTAAGGACCGAAGCTTTCTTT. It encodes CASSLVRTEAFF.

Only a few counts were recorded for this clone. This rearrangement joins TRBV10-3 to TRBJ1-2; D not resolved. V lost 3 bases and J 4 bases, leaving 9 bases between the germline ends. CDR1 ENHRY and CDR2 SYGVKD come from the germline V gene. The CDR3 extends over 13 amino acids. The chain's CDR3 is CAISETQSYGYTF. For the CDR3, the DNA is TGTGCCATCAGTGAAACACAGAGCTATGGCTACACCTTC.